A selection of T cell receptor beta chains follows, all from one sample in a study of T cell changes during pregnancy in multiple sclerosis. Here immunoSEQ multiplex PCR was the method, and the copy in TCRdb shows in-frame clones only, minus some. Of approximately 40,000 clones in the sample, roughly 90% were seen once. Sequenced here: CD8+ T cells from peripheral blood mononuclear cells, sampled in the third trimester of pregnancy. These receptors were taken from a female donor with multiple sclerosis, enrolled in a pregnancy study. Each CDR3 is given with its conserved first and last residue. Each record gives: J gene, V gene, CDR3 length, clone size, D gene, CDR3 DNA, CDR3 protein. D genes are given only for firm matches. Size is stated for part of the rows, as once, few or many counts, or as a class when the clone is expanded.

j_call: TRBJ1-5; v_call: TRBV5-6; cdr3_length: 12; clone_size: once; d_call: NA; cdr3_nt: TGTGCCAGCAGCGAGGGAACTCAGCCCCAGCATTTT; cdr3_aa: CASSEGTQPQHF
j_call: TRBJ1-3; v_call: TRBV9; cdr3_length: 17; clone_size: NA; d_call: TRBD1; cdr3_nt: TGTGCCAGCAGCATGGGACAGGCCTACTTCTCTGGAAACACCATATATTTT; cdr3_aa: CASSMGQAYFSGNTIYF
j_call: TRBJ2-1; v_call: TRBV27; cdr3_length: 16; clone_size: NA; d_call: TRBD1; cdr3_nt: TGTGCCAGCAGTCCCCCAAGGACAGGGAAAAGTGATGAGCAGTTCTTC; cdr3_aa: CASSPPRTGKSDEQFF
j_call: TRBJ2-2; v_call: TRBV30; cdr3_length: 13; clone_size: NA; d_call: TRBD2; cdr3_nt: TGTGCCTCGGCTAGCGGGAGGACCGGGGAGCTGTTTTTT; cdr3_aa: CASASGRTGELFF
j_call: TRBJ2-1; v_call: TRBV2; cdr3_length: 15; clone_size: NA; d_call: TRBD2; cdr3_nt: TGTGCCAGCTGCCGGGGGGCGGGGGGTTACAATGAGCAGTTCTTC; cdr3_aa: CASCRGAGGYNEQFF
j_call: TRBJ2-1; v_call: TRBV13; cdr3_length: 16; clone_size: NA; d_call: NA; cdr3_nt: TGTGCCAGCAGCCACGTCGGGGGGCCGTCCTACAATGAGCAGTTCTTC; cdr3_aa: CASSHVGGPSYNEQFF
j_call: TRBJ2-7; v_call: TRBV27; cdr3_length: 14; clone_size: NA; d_call: NA; cdr3_nt: TGTGCCAGCAGTTTTGGGACAGGCGGGGGCGAGCAGTACTTC; cdr3_aa: CASSFGTGGGEQYF
j_call: TRBJ2-1; v_call: TRBV5-1; cdr3_length: 17; clone_size: NA; d_call: NA; cdr3_nt: TGCGCCAGCAGCTTGGGAGGGGGTGGACTAGGAAACAATGAGCAGTTCTTC; cdr3_aa: CASSLGGGGLGNNEQFF
j_call: TRBJ1-1; v_call: TRBV5-1; cdr3_length: 16; clone_size: NA; d_call: NA; cdr3_nt: TGCGCCAGCAGTCCCCGTGGGGGCGGAACGAACACTGAAGCTTTCTTT; cdr3_aa: CASSPRGGGTNTEAFF
j_call: TRBJ1-2; v_call: TRBV19; cdr3_length: 16; clone_size: NA; d_call: TRBD1; cdr3_nt: TGTGCCAGTAGTCGGGACAGGGAAAGGGAGGAAGATGGCTACACCTTC; cdr3_aa: CASSRDREREEDGYTF
j_call: TRBJ2-2; v_call: TRBV19; cdr3_length: 16; clone_size: few; d_call: NA; cdr3_nt: TGTGCCAGTAGTACTACCCCGGGACAAAACACCGGGGAGCTGTTTTTT; cdr3_aa: CASSTTPGQNTGELFF
j_call: TRBJ1-5; v_call: TRBV30; cdr3_length: 13; clone_size: NA; d_call: NA; cdr3_nt: TGTGCCTGGAGCTTCGGAGGGGCCGCGCCCCAGCATTTT; cdr3_aa: CAWSFGGAAPQHF
j_call: TRBJ2-7; v_call: TRBV29-1; cdr3_length: 13; clone_size: NA; d_call: TRBD1; cdr3_nt: TGCAGCGTTGGGACAGGGGATTCCTACGAGCAGTACTTC; cdr3_aa: CSVGTGDSYEQYF
j_call: TRBJ2-7; v_call: TRBV7-6; cdr3_length: 12; clone_size: NA; d_call: TRBD1; cdr3_nt: TGTGCCACCGGGGCAGGGGGCGGGGAGCAGTACTTC; cdr3_aa: CATGAGGGEQYF
j_call: TRBJ2-1; v_call: TRBV5-1; cdr3_length: 14; clone_size: NA; d_call: NA; cdr3_nt: TGCGCCAGCACCTTGGCGGGTTTGGGCAATGAGCAGTTCTTC; cdr3_aa: CASTLAGLGNEQFF
j_call: TRBJ1-1; v_call: TRBV7-9; cdr3_length: 15; clone_size: NA; d_call: NA; cdr3_nt: TGTGCCAGCAGCTTAGTTGGGCGCAAGGACACTGAAGCTTTCTTT; cdr3_aa: CASSLVGRKDTEAFF
j_call: TRBJ2-7; v_call: TRBV4-3; cdr3_length: 14; clone_size: NA; d_call: TRBD1; cdr3_nt: TGCGCCAGCAGCCAAGAAAGGACAGGGCCCGAGCAGTACTTC; cdr3_aa: CASSQERTGPEQYF
j_call: TRBJ1-1; v_call: TRBV4-3; cdr3_length: 14; clone_size: NA; d_call: TRBD1; cdr3_nt: TGCGCCAGCAGCCAAGTAGGGGGCGGCACTGAAGCTTTCTTT; cdr3_aa: CASSQVGGGTEAFF
j_call: TRBJ1-1; v_call: TRBV7-9; cdr3_length: 13; clone_size: NA; d_call: NA; cdr3_nt: TGTGCCAGCAGCCCACCCGAGCGGCCGGACGCTTTCTTT; cdr3_aa: CASSPPERPDAFF
j_call: TRBJ1-5; v_call: TRBV2; cdr3_length: 13; clone_size: NA; d_call: NA; cdr3_nt: TGTGCCAGCAGTGAATTGGTCAGTCAGCCCCAGCATTTT; cdr3_aa: CASSELVSQPQHF
j_call: TRBJ1-6; v_call: TRBV4-3; cdr3_length: 17; clone_size: once; d_call: NA; cdr3_nt: TGCGCCAGCAGCCAAGACTCCCTGGCCACCCCTAATTCACCCCTCCACTTT; cdr3_aa: CASSQDSLATPNSPLHF
j_call: TRBJ1-1; v_call: TRBV30; cdr3_length: 12; clone_size: once; d_call: NA; cdr3_nt: TGTGCCTGGAGCCCGGGGAACACTGAAGCTTTCTTT; cdr3_aa: CAWSPGNTEAFF
j_call: TRBJ2-3; v_call: TRBV11-3; cdr3_length: 16; clone_size: NA; d_call: TRBD1; cdr3_nt: TGTGCCAGCAGCTTTGGGGGCAGGGGGCTGACAGATACGCAGTATTTT; cdr3_aa: CASSFGGRGLTDTQYF
j_call: TRBJ1-4; v_call: TRBV11-1; cdr3_length: 17; clone_size: NA; d_call: NA; cdr3_nt: TGTGCCAGCAGCAGTGACTCCCCGGTTCTACGGGATGAAAAACTGTTTTTT; cdr3_aa: CASSSDSPVLRDEKLFF
j_call: TRBJ2-7; v_call: TRBV28; cdr3_length: 14; clone_size: NA; d_call: NA; cdr3_nt: TGTGCCAGCAGTTTTAACCCCGACAGCTACGAGCAGTACTTC; cdr3_aa: CASSFNPDSYEQYF
j_call: TRBJ1-4; v_call: TRBV9; cdr3_length: 14; clone_size: NA; d_call: NA; cdr3_nt: TGTGCCAGCAGCGGAGCTCACCAGGGGGAAAAACTGTTTTTT; cdr3_aa: CASSGAHQGEKLFF
j_call: TRBJ1-2; v_call: TRBV7-9; cdr3_length: 18; clone_size: once; d_call: NA; cdr3_nt: TGTGCCAGCAGCCAACAAGGAAAGGCAGGGGCTACTAACTATGGCTACACCTTC; cdr3_aa: CASSQQGKAGATNYGYTF
j_call: TRBJ2-3; v_call: TRBV27; cdr3_length: 17; clone_size: once; d_call: TRBD1; cdr3_nt: TGTGCCAGCAGCCCAAGGGACAGGGGGACCAGCACAGATACGCAGTATTTT; cdr3_aa: CASSPRDRGTSTDTQYF
j_call: TRBJ2-7; v_call: TRBV5-8; cdr3_length: 14; clone_size: NA; d_call: NA; cdr3_nt: TGTGCCAGCAGCTTGGCTGGACTCGTCGACGAGCAGTACTTC; cdr3_aa: CASSLAGLVDEQYF
j_call: TRBJ2-7; v_call: TRBV7-8; cdr3_length: 16; clone_size: NA; d_call: NA; cdr3_nt: TGTGCCAGCAGCTCCCCTAAACAGGGTTTCTCCTACGAGCAGTACTTC; cdr3_aa: CASSSPKQGFSYEQYF
j_call: TRBJ1-2; v_call: TRBV6-1; cdr3_length: 10; clone_size: NA; d_call: NA; cdr3_nt: TGTGCCAGCAGTGATAGCCGGGTCCTCTTC; cdr3_aa: CASSDSRVLF
j_call: TRBJ2-1; v_call: TRBV5-4; cdr3_length: 20; clone_size: NA; d_call: TRBD2; cdr3_nt: TGTGCCAGCAGCCCCGAAGCGGGGGGCCTAACAATTATCTCCTACAATGAGCAGTTCTTC; cdr3_aa: CASSPEAGGLTIISYNEQFF
j_call: TRBJ1-2; v_call: TRBV9; cdr3_length: 16; clone_size: NA; d_call: NA; cdr3_nt: TGTGCCAGCAGCGTAGGCCGGGACACGATAAACTATGGCTACACCTTC; cdr3_aa: CASSVGRDTINYGYTF
j_call: TRBJ1-5; v_call: TRBV7-9; cdr3_length: 16; clone_size: few; d_call: NA; cdr3_nt: TGTGCCAGCAGCTCAAGCTTGGGCAGGGGAGATCAGCCCCAGCATTTT; cdr3_aa: CASSSSLGRGDQPQHF
j_call: TRBJ2-1; v_call: TRBV7-2; cdr3_length: 15; clone_size: few; d_call: TRBD1; cdr3_nt: TGTGCCAGCAGCTCCACCCGGGCGACAGGGGTCGGGCAGTTCTTC; cdr3_aa: CASSSTRATGVGQFF
j_call: TRBJ1-1; v_call: TRBV7-9; cdr3_length: 14; clone_size: NA; d_call: NA; cdr3_nt: TGTGCCAGCAGCTTCGGGGGGCGGGACACTGAAGCTTTCTTT; cdr3_aa: CASSFGGRDTEAFF
j_call: TRBJ1-1; v_call: TRBV2; cdr3_length: 16; clone_size: NA; d_call: NA; cdr3_nt: TGTGCCAGCAGTGTTGGGTCAGGGAACATGAACACTGAAGCTTTCTTT; cdr3_aa: CASSVGSGNMNTEAFF
j_call: TRBJ2-7; v_call: TRBV16; cdr3_length: 15; clone_size: NA; d_call: TRBD1; cdr3_nt: TGTGCCAGCACTATTCCCGGGACAGGGTTCTACGAGCAGTACTTC; cdr3_aa: CASTIPGTGFYEQYF
j_call: TRBJ1-1; v_call: TRBV5-1; cdr3_length: 17; clone_size: NA; d_call: TRBD1; cdr3_nt: TGCGCCAGCAGCCCGTGGGACAGGGCCCCTCAGAACACTGAAGCTTTCTTT; cdr3_aa: CASSPWDRAPQNTEAFF
j_call: TRBJ2-1; v_call: TRBV27; cdr3_length: 11; clone_size: NA; d_call: NA; cdr3_nt: TGTGCCAGCAGTTGGAGGTATGAGCAGTTCTTC; cdr3_aa: CASSWRYEQFF
j_call: TRBJ1-6; v_call: TRBV5-5; cdr3_length: 16; clone_size: NA; d_call: NA; cdr3_nt: TGTGCCAGCAGCTCCGGGTCCTCAAACTTCCCTCGACCCCTCCACTTT; cdr3_aa: CASSSGSSNFPRPLHF
j_call: TRBJ1-2; v_call: TRBV4-2; cdr3_length: 14; clone_size: NA; d_call: TRBD1; cdr3_nt: TGTGCCAGCAGCCATACGACAGGGGAGGGTGGCTACACCTTC; cdr3_aa: CASSHTTGEGGYTF
j_call: TRBJ1-2; v_call: TRBV30; cdr3_length: 16; clone_size: NA; d_call: NA; cdr3_nt: TGTGCCTGGAGTGTAATAGCCAAAGGAGCTAACTATGGCTACACCTTC; cdr3_aa: CAWSVIAKGANYGYTF
j_call: TRBJ1-1; v_call: TRBV5-1; cdr3_length: 13; clone_size: NA; d_call: TRBD1; cdr3_nt: TGCGCCAGCAGCTCTGGACAGGGGAACGAAGCTTTCTTT; cdr3_aa: CASSSGQGNEAFF
j_call: TRBJ2-5; v_call: TRBV12-5; cdr3_length: 15; clone_size: NA; d_call: TRBD2; cdr3_nt: TGTGCTAGTGCCTTTGGTGGGGGGGACCAAGAGACCCAGTACTTC; cdr3_aa: CASAFGGGDQETQYF
j_call: TRBJ1-1; v_call: TRBV2; cdr3_length: 13; clone_size: NA; d_call: NA; cdr3_nt: TGTGCCAGCAGTGAAGATAGGGGAACTGAAGCTTTCTTT; cdr3_aa: CASSEDRGTEAFF
j_call: TRBJ1-1; v_call: TRBV7-9; cdr3_length: 12; clone_size: once; d_call: NA; cdr3_nt: TGTGCCAGCCTCACACCGAACACTGAAGCTTTCTTT; cdr3_aa: CASLTPNTEAFF
j_call: TRBJ2-7; v_call: TRBV27; cdr3_length: 13; clone_size: NA; d_call: TRBD1; cdr3_nt: TGTGCCAGCGGGACAGGGGGCCCTTACGAGCAGTACTTC; cdr3_aa: CASGTGGPYEQYF
j_call: TRBJ1-1; v_call: TRBV9; cdr3_length: 13; clone_size: NA; d_call: TRBD1; cdr3_nt: TGTGCCAGCAGTGGGGGGACAGGGGGACCGGCCTTCTTT; cdr3_aa: CASSGGTGGPAFF
j_call: TRBJ1-5; v_call: TRBV5-6; cdr3_length: 15; clone_size: NA; d_call: TRBD1; cdr3_nt: TGTGCCAGCAGCTTGAGGACAGGGATAGGGCAGCCCCAGCATTTT; cdr3_aa: CASSLRTGIGQPQHF
j_call: TRBJ2-2; v_call: TRBV9; cdr3_length: 15; clone_size: NA; d_call: NA; cdr3_nt: TGTGCCAGCAGCCCATCACCGGGACTGGCCGGGGAGCTGTTTTTT; cdr3_aa: CASSPSPGLAGELFF